This T cell receptor (beta chain) comes out of a study of regulatory and conventional T cells in RAG deficiency (dated by TCRdb to between 2016 and 2019). For the wider study: High-throughput TCR beta sequencing was used to compare the repertoire diversity and composition of Treg, conventional CD4+ and CD8+ T cells between RAG-deficient patients and healthy controls. The study at large found these results: Shorter CDR3 lengths were found in all patient T-cell subsets, and >90% Treg-Tconv repertoire overlap at nucleotide and amino acid level was observed in Omenn syndrome patients. In Omenn syndrome and CID/AS patients compared with controls, about 90-fold fewer unique TCR beta sequences were detected from Treg cells, versus 7.5 to 10-fold fewer for other subsets. Compared with control T-cell subpopulations, the RAG-deficient patients had markedly lower Shannon entropy and higher Simpson indices. Some T-cell subset analyses were not done for some subjects. In Omenn syndrome patients, sorted CD25-high CD127-low cells may represent peripherally activated cells rather than bona fide Treg cells.

The protocol used for the library was the immunoSEQ multiplex PCR assay. Genomic DNA from the sorted T-cell subsets was used to amplify and sequence rearranged TCR beta chain products. The study's own analysis went as follows. Shannon entropy and Simpson indices were used to quantify the repertoire diversity of productive TCR beta rearrangements. To gauge clonal expansion, the frequencies of the 100 most abundant productive TCR beta clonotypes among total reads were added together. The TRB repertoires were scored with a self-reactivity index built on which amino acids appear at CDR3beta positions 6 and 7. Two-way ANOVA was used for repertoire analyses, and Student t or Mann-Whitney tests were used for flow cytometric analyses. TCRdb took this table from immuneACCESS and kept in-frame rearrangements with V and J called. Such tables lack part of the clones; where checked against another copy, unresolved V genes explain under half of the gap, and the rest is unexplained. The DNA was the basis for D and trimming; V, J and clone size are from that table. A total of tens of thousands of clones appear in this sample, approximately 95% of them only once. Of the sample, about 1.2% is held by the ten largest clones.

In regard to this clone: This receptor's antigen is unknown. No much larger clonotype is one base removed from it; base qualities were not supplied.

Conventional CD4+ T cells were purified from blood as CD25-low CD127-high cells before genomic DNA extraction. Fewer than ten healthy control donors served as the comparison group for repertoire analyses. The sample was also reused in another study, on regulatory T cells. The second paper further reports: The multiplex PCR relied on 52 forward TRBV primers and 13 reverse TRBJ primers, and amplification bias was corrected through assay-based and computational methods. Repertoires from patients had restricted unique TRB V-J pairs and skewed V and J gene usage, with the strongest effect in regulatory T cells. The study compared T-cell receptor beta repertoires of sorted regulatory, conventional CD4+ and CD8+ T cells between CD3G-deficient patients and healthy controls. Peripheral blood mononuclear cells were isolated by Ficoll density separation. Within the immunoSEQ assay, multiplex PCR amplified rearranged TRB loci from genomic DNA. TRB amplicons were sequenced on an Illumina HiSeq platform. Custom algorithms error-filtered the raw sequences and aligned the raw sequences to reference gene sequences, after which the immunoSEQ online tools were used for analysis. Frequencies of productive and nonproductive TRB rearrangements were evaluated among both unique and total sequences. Group comparisons used t tests, Mann-Whitney tests or two-way ANOVA run in Prism software.

This clonotype was obtained from a human donor in good health. Sequenced material: CD25- CD4+ T cells sorted from blood.

The nucleotide sequence is given as TGTGCCAGCAGCCAAGAATGGGGCGGGACAGGGTTGACCGGGGAGCTGTTTTTT. Its protein product is CASSQEWGGTGLTGELFF. The rearrangement combines TRBV4-2 with TRBJ2-2; 9 central bases correspond to TRBD1. According to the germline V gene, CDR1 reads LGHNA and CDR2 reads YNFKEQ. The CDR3 covers 18 residues, taking in both the cysteine and the phenylalanine. Only the CDR3 DNA is retained, 54 bases long and in frame from the first base. Relative to germline, V is missing 0 bases and J is missing 5 bases, with 10 bases of the junction outside any gene match.